One sample yielded the 18 T cell receptor beta chains listed below, sequenced in a study of early T cells in non-severe SARS-CoV-2 infection. Using its own MiXCR run on the 5' RACE reads, TCRdb lists one record per CDR3 protein. The sample yields tens of thousands of distinct CDR3 sequences, around 9.3% seen once. The sample was whole blood. The receptor set was obtained from an adult who was a healthcare worker with PCR-confirmed SARS-CoV-2 infection or an uninfected control (not recorded which).

This chain connects TRBV25-1 to TRBJ2-3; D unclear. The V gene lost 3 bases and the J gene lost 0 bases, with 13 bases spanning the gap. This CDR3 contains 16 residues. Per germline, CDR1 MGHDK and CDR2 SYGVNS. CDR3 residues: CASSDPVGLSTDTQYF. CDR3 in DNA: TGTGCCAGCAGTGATCCGGTTGGGCTTAGCACAGATACGCAGTATTTT. Together with reference TRBV25-1 and TRBJ2-3, the CDR3 gives the full variable domain: EADIYQTPRYLVIGTGKKITLECSQTMGHDKMYWYQQDPGMELHLIHYSYGVNSTEKGDLSSESTVSRIRTEHFPLTLESARPSHTSQYLCASSDPVGLSTDTQYFGPGTRLTVL.

The genes are TRBV16 and TRBJ1-2; a weak D match, TRBD1 (5 bases). The CDR3 is 16 amino acids. Germline V gene lookup returns CDR1 KGHSY and CDR2 FQNENV. With 1 base removed from V and 5 bases from J, the gap between germline ends came to 17 bases. This CDR3 is CASSQLRGRGEYGYTF. The CDR3 DNA sequence: TGTGCCAGCAGCCAATTACGGGGACGAGGGGAATATGGCTACACCTTC.

The V gene is TRBV29-1, the J gene TRBJ1-1; D perhaps matches TRBD1 (5 bases). The CDR3 spans 14 residues. CDR1 and CDR2 from the germline V gene are SQVTM and ANQGSEA. Trimming removed 7 bases at V and 10 bases at J, with 25 bases between. The CDR3 sequence: CSAGAQAYATRAFF. The CDR3 DNA reads TGCAGCGCCGGGGCCCAGGCCTATGCCACGAGAGCTTTCTTT. Filled out from reference TRBV29-1 and TRBJ1-1, the complete variable domain reads SAVISQKPSRDICQRGTSLTIQCQVDSQVTMMFWYRQQPGQSLTLIATANQGSEATYESGFVIDKFPISRPNLTFSTLTVSNMSPEDSSIYLCSAGAQAYATRAFFGQGTRLTVV.

Concerning this clonotype: Compared with germline, one end of the junction differs, possibly owing to a read error. V usage is TRBV7-8 and J usage is TRBJ2-5; D may be TRBD1 (7 bases). This CDR3 spans 17 amino acids. Per germline, CDR1 SGHVS and CDR2 FQNEAQ. CDR3 protein: CASSLARDRDLQETQYF. DNA of the CDR3: TGTGCCAGCAGCCTAGCACGCGACAGGGACTTACAAGAGACCCAGTACTTC.

This clonotype has more than one count but fewer than ten. The V and J genes are TRBV7-3 and TRBJ2-2; 9 bases are shared with TRBD1. V gave up 2 bases and J gave up 5 bases; unmatched junction bases: 6. The germline gives CDR1 SGHTA, CDR2 FQGTGA. The length of the CDR3 is 16 residues. The CDR3 region has the DNA TGTGCCAGCAGCTTAGTTTTCGGGACAGGGACCGGGGAGCTGTTTTTT. Amino acid sequence: CASSLVFGTGTGELFF.

This sequence joins TRBV29-1 and TRBJ1-1; no firm D call. Deletions cut 7 bases from V and 2 bases from J, with 11 bases between. The germline V gene encodes CDR1 SQVTM and CDR2 ANQGSEA. CDR3 length: 12 residues. The CDR3 sequence: CSGTGGNTEAFF. CDR3 DNA sequence: TGCAGCGGGACCGGAGGTAACACTGAAGCTTTCTTT.

There are many counts of this clonotype. The genes are TRBV4-2 and TRBJ2-7; 7 bases align to TRBD1. CDR1 and CDR2 from the germline V gene are LGHNA and YNFKEQ. The V segment lost 0 bases and the J segment 13 bases; nucleotides outside the gene matches: 12. The length of the CDR3 is 14 residues. DNA of the CDR3: TGTGCCAGCAGCCAAGATGGGACAGCCAACACCCCTTACTTC. It is translated as CASSQDGTANTPYF.

In this sample, this clonotype turned up many times. The gene calls are TRBV19 and TRBJ1-2; D not certain. V was clipped by 6 bases and J by 4 bases, with 9 bases between them. The germline V gene has CDR1 LNHDA and CDR2 SQIVND (reference sequence). This CDR3 comprises 12 residues. CDR3 sequence: CASRPEGYGYTF. CDR3 bases: TGTGCCAGTAGGCCCGAGGGCTATGGCTACACCTTC. The full variable domain, in which reference TRBV19 and TRBJ1-2 provide the parts outside the CDR3, is DGGITQSPKYLFRKEGQNVTLSCEQNLNHDAMYWYRQDPGQGLRLIYYSQIVNDFQKGDIAEGYSVSREKKESFPLTVTSAQKNPTAFYLCASRPEGYGYTFGSGTRLTVV.

This sequence joins TRBV10-1 and TRBJ2-3; unclear D gene. This CDR3 is built from 11 residues. V lost 10 bases and J 8 bases, leaving 13 bases between the germline ends. Per the germline V gene, CDR1 is WNHNN and CDR2 is SYGVQD (reference sequence). The CDR3 is CATASTGTQYF. The DNA of the CDR3 is TGCGCCACCGCTTCCACTGGTACGCAGTATTTT.

The table lists this clonotype with many counts. The chain links TRBV20-1 to TRBJ2-1; D possibly matches TRBD1 or TRBD2 (7 bases each). Germline loops: CDR1 DFQATT, CDR2 SNEGSKA (reference sequence). This CDR3 spans 15 amino acids. The V and J ends lost 3 bases and 5 bases respectively, with 17 bases between them. In DNA, the CDR3 is TGCAGTGCTAGGGGAGGGGACAGTCCTCACAATGAGCAGTTCTTC. Its translation is CSARGGDSPHNEQFF.

The V gene is TRBV7-9, the J gene TRBJ1-5; D is possibly TRBD1 (5 bases). V was cut by 3 bases and J by 5 bases, with 8 bases left in between. The germline CDR1 and CDR2 sequences are SEHNR and FQNEAQ (reference sequence). CDR3 length: 13 amino acids. CDR3 region: CASSLVGDQPQHF. The CDR3 nucleotides read TGTGCCAGCAGCTTGGTAGGGGATCAGCCCCAGCATTTT.

This chain links TRBV7-9 with TRBJ1-5; a weak D match, TRBD1 (6 bases). This CDR3 comprises 14 residues. Trimming left V 1 base short and J 3 bases short, with 7 bases between. Germline loops: CDR1 SEHNR, CDR2 FQNEAQ (reference sequence). Here the CDR3 DNA reads TGTGCCAGCAGCTTAGGGACAGTCAATCAGCCCCAGCATTTT. Amino acids: CASSLGTVNQPQHF.

At least ten counts were recorded for this clonotype. The chain recombines TRBV20-1 with TRBJ2-3, with 12 bases that match TRBD2. In germline, CDR1 is DFQATT, CDR2 SNEGSKA (reference sequence). The CDR3 contains 15 residues. With V trimmed by 3 bases and J by 6 bases, 7 bases remained unmatched. DNA for the CDR3: TGCAGTGCTAGTACACTAGCGGGGGGTACCGATACGCAGTATTTT. Protein product: CSASTLAGGTDTQYF.

This clonotype was observed many times. The chain is built from TRBV2 and TRBJ2-7; 10 nucleotides align to TRBD1. The CDR3 totals 14 residues. J gave up 3 bases and V 6 bases, and 5 bases lay outside the gene matches. CDR1 SNHLY and CDR2 FYNNEI come from the germline V gene. CDR3 residues: CASRMTGGHYEQYF. The DNA of the CDR3 is TGTGCCAGCAGGATGACAGGGGGCCACTACGAGCAGTACTTC. Full variable domain (rest looked up from reference TRBV2 and TRBJ2-7): EPEVTQTPSHQVTQMGQEVILRCVPISNHLYFYWYRQILGQKVEFLVSFYNNEISEKSEIFDDQFSVERPDGSNFTLKIRSTKLEDSAMYFCASRMTGGHYEQYFGPGTRLTVT.

This clonotype was seen many times. The chain employs TRBV4-1 and TRBJ2-7, with D perhaps TRBD2 (5 bases). CDR1 and CDR2 (germline): MGHRA, YSYEKL. This CDR3 spans 15 amino acids. Deletions cut 3 bases from V and 2 bases from J, with 14 bases between. CDR3 bases: TGCGCCAGCAGCCATAACCCGAACGGGGCCTACGAGCAGTACTTC. As protein: CASSHNPNGAYEQYF.

The chain employs TRBV29-1 and TRBJ2-5, with 10 nucleotides matching TRBD2. Germline V CDR1 and CDR2: SQVTM, ANQGSEA. CDR3 size: 12 residues. V shed 7 bases, J shed 4 bases, and the junction held 3 bases outside the gene matches. The CDR3 loop reads CSARLAGETQYF. The CDR3, as DNA: TGCAGCGCCAGACTAGCGGGAGAGACCCAGTACTTC.

This clonotype has at least ten counts. The genes are TRBV19 and TRBJ2-6; no reliable D call. V was clipped by 0 bases and J by 3 bases, with 6 bases between them. From germline, CDR1 is LNHDA and CDR2 SQIVND (reference sequence). This CDR3 comprises 15 residues. CDR3 in amino acids: CASSIDGVGANVLTF. CDR3 DNA sequence: TGTGCCAGTAGTATAGATGGGGTTGGGGCCAACGTCCTGACTTTC.

The V and J genes are TRBV9 and TRBJ2-3; TRBD2 matches at 13 bases. Germline CDR1 reads SGDLS; CDR2 reads YYNGEE. The CDR3 contains 16 residues. J gave up 5 bases and V 2 bases, and 5 bases lay outside the gene matches. The CDR3 nucleotides are TGTGCCAGCAGCGTGACTAGCGGGGGGACCGTAGATACGCAGTATTTT. Amino acid sequence: CASSVTSGGTVDTQYF.